The sequence of this T cell receptor (beta chain) was determined in a study of beta chain features in type 1 diabetes. Study-level findings and limits: Healthy donors had naive, central memory and Treg TCRB repertoires that appeared less similar than those seen among patients. A moderate, significant TCRB CDR3 shortening appeared in type 1 diabetes across four CD4+ subsets.

This clone was found a few times. Its matching antigen is unknown. Of the isolated RNA, all was reverse transcribed, and so the sequenced material was expressed TCRB transcripts. Only in-frame clones appear in the TCRdb table, and some are missing; sequencing was by immunoSEQ multiplex PCR. The sample holds about 660,000 clones; over 13% are singletons and the top ten take 0.04%. This CDR3 is 15 amino acids long. CDR1 and CDR2 from the germline V gene are SGHDN and FVKESK. V dropped 1 base and J dropped 10 bases, with 14 bases sitting between them. Specimen: naive CD4+ T cells from blood. V is TRBV14 and J is TRBJ1-6, with a tentative D call TRBD1 (6 bases). The sequence came from a man younger than 30 with type 1 diabetes. Here the CDR3 reads CASSQVSRGGSPLHF. The CDR3 bases are TGTGCCAGCAGCCAAGTTTCCAGGGGTGGATCACCCCTCCACTTT.